This T cell receptor (beta chain) stems from a study of Ad26.COV2.S vaccination and SARS-CoV-2 variants. The repertoire was sequenced with immunoSEQ multiplex PCR; TCRdb's copy has only in-frame clones and lacks some. The profile covers hundreds of thousands of clones, with less than 90% appearing a single time and roughly a tenth taken by the ten largest. Treatment defined: roughly 20 received Ad26.COV2.S at low or high dose, single or two shots; several received placebo; per-sample allocation not given. Sampling happened 63 days after the first vaccine or placebo injection. In germline, CDR1 is SGHNT, CDR2 YENEEA. V was shortened by 0 bases and J by 6 bases, with 8 bases between the two germline ends. There are 14 residues in the CDR3.

This specimen consisted of peripheral blood, obtained in a trial of Ad26.COV2.S vaccine versus placebo. The TCR originated in a person aged 18 to 65 who received the Ad26.COV2.S COVID-19 vaccine or a placebo. The chain recombines TRBV11-3 with TRBJ2-2; D ambiguous. This chain's CDR3 is CASSLDLRPGELFF. CDR3 sequence (DNA): TGTGCCAGCAGCTTAGATCTGCGGCCCGGGGAGCTGTTTTTT. The whole variable domain, filled in from reference TRBV11-3 and TRBJ2-2, reads EAGVVQSPRYKIIEKKQPVAFWCNPISGHNTLYWYLQNLGQGPELLIRYENEEAVDDSQLPKDRFSAERLKGVDSTLKIQPAELGDSAVYLCASSLDLRPGELFFGEGSRLTVL.